This is a list of T cell receptor beta chains from one sample in a study of cytomegalovirus exposure and HLA in healthy donors. Libraries were prepared by immunoSEQ multiplex PCR; TCRdb keeps only in-frame clonotypes and omits some of them. Here the sample spans about 140,000 clones, about three quarters being singletons. The specimen was PBMCs. These TCRs come from a human donor in good health. CDR3s include the opening cysteine and the closing phenylalanine or tryptophan. The D gene is left open where the match is weak. Clone size is shown for a subset of rows, as once, few, many or a class of expanded clone.

V gene: TRBV9
D gene: TRBD1
J gene: TRBJ1-1
clone size: once
CDR3 protein: CASSQGAGTEAFF
CDR3 DNA: TGTGCCAGCAGCCAGGGGGCGGGAACTGAAGCTTTCTTT

V gene: TRBV6-5
D gene: -
J gene: TRBJ2-7
clone size: -
CDR3 protein: CASGQVVYEQYF
CDR3 DNA: TGTGCCAGCGGGCAGGTAGTTTACGAGCAGTACTTC

V gene: TRBV6-5
D gene: -
J gene: TRBJ2-1
clone size: -
CDR3 protein: CASKEGSYNEQFF
CDR3 DNA: TGTGCCAGCAAGGAGGGCTCCTACAATGAGCAGTTCTTC

V gene: TRBV10-2
D gene: TRBD1
J gene: TRBJ1-1
clone size: -
CDR3 protein: CASSGQGNTEAFF
CDR3 DNA: TGCGCCAGCAGTGGACAGGGGAACACTGAAGCTTTCTTT

V gene: TRBV4-1
D gene: TRBD1
J gene: TRBJ1-1
clone size: few
CDR3 protein: CASSQTGGTNTEAFF
CDR3 DNA: TGCGCCAGCAGTCAGACAGGGGGAACGAACACTGAAGCTTTCTTT

V gene: TRBV20-1
D gene: -
J gene: TRBJ2-1
clone size: -
CDR3 protein: CSARQDSEQFF
CDR3 DNA: TGCAGTGCTAGACAAGACTCGGAGCAGTTCTTC

V gene: TRBV10-3
D gene: TRBD1
J gene: TRBJ1-2
clone size: -
CDR3 protein: CAISGTGGMYGYTF
CDR3 DNA: TGTGCCATCAGTGGGACAGGGGGAATGTATGGCTACACCTTC

V gene: TRBV6-6
D gene: -
J gene: TRBJ1-5
clone size: few
CDR3 protein: CASSPGWGQPQHF
CDR3 DNA: TGTGCCAGCAGTCCGGGGTGGGGTCAGCCCCAGCATTTT

V gene: TRBV9
D gene: -
J gene: TRBJ1-3
clone size: -
CDR3 protein: CASSEENTGLRNTIYF
CDR3 DNA: TGTGCCAGCAGCGAAGAAAACACAGGGCTTCGAAACACCATATATTTT

V gene: TRBV11-2
D gene: TRBD2
J gene: TRBJ2-5
clone size: -
CDR3 protein: CASSLGSSGAQEAQYF
CDR3 DNA: TGTGCCAGCAGCTTAGGCTCTAGCGGGGCCCAAGAGGCCCAGTACTTC

V gene: TRBV18
D gene: -
J gene: TRBJ2-6
clone size: -
CDR3 protein: CASSPVRSGANVLTF
CDR3 DNA: TGTGCCAGCTCTCCAGTTCGCTCTGGGGCCAACGTCCTGACTTTC

V gene: TRBV21-1
D gene: -
J gene: TRBJ1-1
clone size: -
CDR3 protein: CASSRYRDGTEAFF
CDR3 DNA: TGTGCCAGCAGCAGATACAGGGACGGCACTGAAGCTTTCTTT

V gene: TRBV4-1
D gene: -
J gene: TRBJ2-3
clone size: -
CDR3 protein: CASSQVASSTDTQYF
CDR3 DNA: TGCGCCAGCAGCCAGGTAGCGTCTAGCACAGATACGCAGTATTTT

V gene: TRBV5-4
D gene: TRBD1
J gene: TRBJ2-1
clone size: -
CDR3 protein: CASSLGTGEQFF
CDR3 DNA: TGTGCCAGCAGCTTGGGGACAGGTGAGCAGTTCTTC

V gene: TRBV7-9
D gene: TRBD1
J gene: TRBJ1-2
clone size: -
CDR3 protein: CASSLTGAPNYGYTF
CDR3 DNA: TGTGCCAGCAGCTTGACAGGGGCACCTAACTATGGCTACACCTTC

V gene: TRBV9
D gene: -
J gene: TRBJ2-2
clone size: -
CDR3 protein: CASSVGLSTGELFF
CDR3 DNA: TGTGCCAGCAGCGTAGGACTTTCCACCGGGGAGCTGTTTTTT

V gene: TRBV5-4
D gene: -
J gene: TRBJ1-2
clone size: -
CDR3 protein: CASSWGVGGETF
CDR3 DNA: TGTGCCAGCAGCTGGGGGGTCGGCGGGGAGACCTTC

V gene: TRBV5-4
D gene: -
J gene: TRBJ2-7
clone size: few
CDR3 protein: CASSFGGPYEQYF
CDR3 DNA: TGTGCCAGCAGCTTCGGGGGGCCCTACGAGCAGTACTTC

V gene: TRBV5-1
D gene: -
J gene: TRBJ2-2
clone size: -
CDR3 protein: CASSSSDRKNTGELFF
CDR3 DNA: TGCGCCAGCAGCTCCTCAGACAGGAAGAACACCGGGGAGCTGTTTTTT

V gene: TRBV12-2
D gene: -
J gene: TRBJ1-5
clone size: -
CDR3 protein: CASRLARNRELYSNQPQHF
CDR3 DNA: TGTGCAAGTCGCTTAGCCAGGAACAGGGAATTATATAGCAATCAGCCCCAGCATTTT

V gene: TRBV6-6
D gene: TRBD1
J gene: TRBJ1-6
clone size: -
CDR3 protein: CASRAGTENNSPLHF
CDR3 DNA: TGTGCCAGCAGAGCCGGGACAGAGAATAATTCACCCCTCCACTTT

V gene: TRBV4-1
D gene: -
J gene: TRBJ1-4
clone size: -
CDR3 protein: CASSQVGLMGREKLFF
CDR3 DNA: TGCGCCAGCAGCCAAGTAGGCCTCATGGGGCGGGAAAAACTGTTTTTT

V gene: TRBV27
D gene: TRBD2
J gene: TRBJ2-1
clone size: once
CDR3 protein: CASRGGGGYNEQFF
CDR3 DNA: TGTGCCAGCAGGGGCGGCGGGGGCTACAATGAGCAGTTCTTC

V gene: TRBV6-1
D gene: TRBD1
J gene: TRBJ1-2
clone size: -
CDR3 protein: CASSAQGEANYGYTF
CDR3 DNA: TGTGCCAGCAGTGCACAGGGGGAGGCTAACTATGGCTACACCTTC

V gene: TRBV9
D gene: -
J gene: TRBJ2-5
clone size: -
CDR3 protein: CASSVGGQETQYF
CDR3 DNA: TGTGCCAGCAGCGTTGGCGGCCAAGAGACCCAGTACTTC

V gene: TRBV7-8
D gene: TRBD2
J gene: TRBJ2-3
clone size: -
CDR3 protein: CASSFGTTSTDTQYF
CDR3 DNA: TGTGCCAGCAGCTTCGGGACTACTAGCACAGATACGCAGTATTTT

V gene: TRBV4-1
D gene: TRBD2
J gene: TRBJ2-3
clone size: -
CDR3 protein: CASSQVASGDSTDTQYF
CDR3 DNA: TGCGCCAGCAGCCAAGTGGCTAGCGGGGATAGCACAGATACGCAGTATTTT

V gene: TRBV7-2
D gene: TRBD2
J gene: TRBJ2-1
clone size: -
CDR3 protein: CASSIREVNEQFF
CDR3 DNA: TGTGCCAGCAGCATTCGGGAGGTCAATGAGCAGTTCTTC

V gene: TRBV7-9
D gene: -
J gene: TRBJ2-5
clone size: -
CDR3 protein: CASSLFRGGETQYF
CDR3 DNA: TGTGCCAGCAGCTTATTCAGAGGAGGAGAGACCCAGTACTTC

V gene: TRBV20-1
D gene: -
J gene: TRBJ2-1
clone size: -
CDR3 protein: CSAPEPGWQFF
CDR3 DNA: TGCAGTGCCCCCGAGCCGGGATGGCAGTTCTTC

V gene: TRBV7-2
D gene: TRBD2
J gene: TRBJ2-1
clone size: -
CDR3 protein: CASSLWWWTSDYNEQFF
CDR3 DNA: TGTGCCAGCAGCTTATGGTGGTGGACTAGCGATTACAATGAGCAGTTCTTC

V gene: TRBV5-4
D gene: -
J gene: TRBJ1-2
clone size: -
CDR3 protein: CASSPRQVAGGYTF
CDR3 DNA: TGTGCCAGCAGCCCAAGACAGGTTGCCGGTGGCTACACCTTC

V gene: TRBV6-5
D gene: -
J gene: TRBJ1-2
clone size: -
CDR3 protein: CASSPMSGAPGYTF
CDR3 DNA: TGTGCCAGCAGTCCGATGTCAGGGGCGCCTGGCTACACCTTC

V gene: TRBV7-6
D gene: TRBD2
J gene: TRBJ2-3
clone size: -
CDR3 protein: CASSPRLTSVSTDTQYF
CDR3 DNA: TGTGCCAGCAGCCCCCGTCTGACTAGCGTGAGCACAGATACGCAGTATTTT

V gene: TRBV12-5
D gene: -
J gene: TRBJ1-2
clone size: -
CDR3 protein: CASGLWGDYGYTF
CDR3 DNA: TGTGCTAGTGGTTTGTGGGGCGACTATGGCTACACCTTC

V gene: TRBV15
D gene: TRBD1
J gene: TRBJ2-7
clone size: -
CDR3 protein: CATSRDPRQGEQYF
CDR3 DNA: TGTGCCACCAGCAGAGATCCGAGACAGGGCGAGCAGTACTTC